The source of this T cell receptor (beta chain) is a study of vaccination and CD4 T cells after COVID-19. This clonotype came up a few times. As yet, its antigen is unknown. Treatment: roughly 11-day PBMC culture with coronavirus spike peptide pools or control peptides (ViraFEST assay). Germline-derived CDR1 and CDR2 are SGHTA and FQGNSA. V dropped 5 bases and J dropped 2 bases, with 6 bases sitting between them. This CDR3 region has 13 residues. The Oncomine TCR Beta short-read assay was applied to DNA of cultured CD4+ T cells. Via MiXCR, TCRdb re-called the PCR reads, giving one row per CDR3 protein. The table includes some 8,000 distinct CDR3 sequences, roughly 19% detected once.

The material was CD4+ T cells from blood, cultured in vitro, obtained after SARS-CoV-2 vaccination. This clonotype originated in a human donor who had recovered from COVID-19. The chain carries TRBV7-2 and TRBJ2-2; D call uncertain. CDR3 region: CASSPANTGELFF. For the CDR3, the DNA is TGTGCCAGCAGCCCGGCAAACACCGGGGAGCTGTTTTTT.